This T cell receptor (beta chain) was retrieved from a study of T cells in Graves' hyperthyroidism and ophthalmopathy. The CDR3 runs 19 residues. The ends lost 10 bases at V and 0 bases at J; junction bases unmatched: 16. Germline CDR1 LNHDA, CDR2 SQIVND (reference sequence). Amplification yielded TCR beta CDR3 regions, with RNA transcripts as the source. During a first-round RT-PCR of the TCR CDR3, the HTBI primer set was used. Each CDR3 protein is one row after TCRdb ran MiXCR on the multiplex PCR reads. The sample has approximately 150,000 distinct CDR3 sequences, about 9% seen once; the top ten hold around 20%. This clonotype was recorded at least ten times.

The chain joins TRBV19 to TRBJ2-1, with 12 bases fitting TRBD2. The origin of this receptor is a woman between 18 and 29 years old with Graves' hyperthyroidism that later progressed to Graves' ophthalmopathy. The sequenced sample was blood. The CDR3 loop reads CATTLLASGRASSYNEQFF. In nucleotides, the CDR3 is TGTGCCACCACTCTGCTGGCTAGCGGGAGGGCGAGCTCCTACAATGAGCAGTTCTTC.